Listed below are T cell receptor beta chains from one sample, sequenced in a study of T cells after yellow fever vaccination. TCRdb fed the 5' RACE reads into MiXCR, producing one record per CDR3 protein. Among some 150,000 distinct CDR3 sequences listed, 7% to 10% were seen once. Specimen: CD8+ T cells sorted from PBMCs, collected 45 days after the yellow fever booster vaccination. These receptors originate from a young man who received the YFV17D yellow fever vaccine. The CDR3 runs from the conserved cysteine through the conserved F or W. D genes are given only for firm matches. Clone size is shown for a subset of rows, as once, few, many or a class of expanded clone.

d_call: -
v_call: TRBV4-3
j_call: TRBJ2-5
clone_size: few
cdr3_nt: TGCGCCAGCAGCCAAGACCGGCTTGTTGGGGGGCTTGAGACCCAGTACTTC
cdr3_aa: CASSQDRLVGGLETQYF

d_call: TRBD2
v_call: TRBV12-3/TRBV12-4
j_call: TRBJ2-3
clone_size: many
cdr3_nt: TGTGCCAGCAGTTCCTACATAGCGGGGGCCAGGGGAACGCAGTATTTT
cdr3_aa: CASSSYIAGARGTQYF

d_call: TRBD1
v_call: TRBV7-9
j_call: TRBJ1-3
clone_size: -
cdr3_nt: TGTGCCAGCCAGCCTGGGACAGCTATCTCTGGAAACACCATATATTTT
cdr3_aa: CASQPGTAISGNTIYF

d_call: -
v_call: TRBV7-8
j_call: TRBJ1-5
clone_size: few
cdr3_nt: TGTGCCAGCAGCTTAGATCGGGAGGGGCCCCGGTCTAGAGTAAATCAGCCCCAGCATTTT
cdr3_aa: CASSLDREGPRSRVNQPQHF

d_call: TRBD1
v_call: TRBV29-1
j_call: TRBJ2-5
clone_size: many
cdr3_nt: TGCAGCGTTGAAGGACAGGGACAAGAGACCCAGTACTTC
cdr3_aa: CSVEGQGQETQYF

d_call: TRBD1
v_call: TRBV5-1
j_call: TRBJ1-2
clone_size: few
cdr3_nt: TGCGCCAGCAGCACGGGACAGGAATATGGCTACACCTTC
cdr3_aa: CASSTGQEYGYTF

d_call: TRBD1
v_call: TRBV4-1
j_call: TRBJ1-6
clone_size: many
cdr3_nt: TGCGCCAGCAGCCAAGATCAGGGGGGTTATTCACCCCTCCACTTT
cdr3_aa: CASSQDQGGYSPLHF

d_call: -
v_call: TRBV7-6
j_call: TRBJ2-1
clone_size: -
cdr3_nt: TGTGCCAGCAGCCTGAGGATCGATGTTGAGCAGTTCTTC
cdr3_aa: CASSLRIDVEQFF

d_call: TRBD2
v_call: TRBV20-1
j_call: TRBJ2-1
clone_size: few
cdr3_nt: TGCAGTGCTAGACTAGCGGGGAACTACAATGAGCAGTTCTTC
cdr3_aa: CSARLAGNYNEQFF

d_call: -
v_call: TRBV12-3/TRBV12-4
j_call: TRBJ2-1
clone_size: -
cdr3_nt: TGTGCCAGCAACCTGGACGGACACTTGAATGAGCTGTTCTTC
cdr3_aa: CASNLDGHLNELFF

d_call: -
v_call: TRBV7-9
j_call: TRBJ2-1
clone_size: -
cdr3_nt: TGTGCCAGCTGCCCTTGGGAAGGGAAGGGTGAGCAGTTCTTC
cdr3_aa: CASCPWEGKGEQFF

d_call: -
v_call: TRBV29-1
j_call: TRBJ2-7
clone_size: few
cdr3_nt: TGCAGCGTTGTTCGAACCCCCTACGAGCAGTACTTC
cdr3_aa: CSVVRTPYEQYF

d_call: TRBD1
v_call: TRBV4-1
j_call: TRBJ2-1
clone_size: few
cdr3_nt: TGCGCCAGCCGGGACAGGGATTCGCGCAATGAGCAGTTCTTC
cdr3_aa: CASRDRDSRNEQFF

d_call: TRBD2
v_call: TRBV29-1
j_call: TRBJ2-5
clone_size: few
cdr3_nt: TGCAGCGTTGGTCCCTTGGCTAGCGGGGAGGAAGAGACCCAGTACTTC
cdr3_aa: CSVGPLASGEEETQYF

d_call: -
v_call: TRBV27
j_call: TRBJ2-4
clone_size: few
cdr3_nt: TGTGCCAGCCTAGGCCTCGAAAACATTCAGTACTTC
cdr3_aa: CASLGLENIQYF

d_call: -
v_call: TRBV7-9
j_call: TRBJ2-1
clone_size: few
cdr3_nt: TGTGCCAGCAGCTTAGACGGGTCCGCCTACAATGAGCAGTTCTTC
cdr3_aa: CASSLDGSAYNEQFF

d_call: -
v_call: TRBV19
j_call: TRBJ2-3
clone_size: few
cdr3_nt: TGTGCCAGTAGTATAGGAGGGTTCGATACGCAGTATTTT
cdr3_aa: CASSIGGFDTQYF

d_call: TRBD1
v_call: TRBV7-9
j_call: TRBJ2-5
clone_size: -
cdr3_nt: TGTGCCAGCAGCTTGACAGGGGATAGGGTCCAAGAGACCCAGTACTTC
cdr3_aa: CASSLTGDRVQETQYF

d_call: TRBD1
v_call: TRBV9
j_call: TRBJ2-2
clone_size: many
cdr3_nt: TGTGCCAGCAGCGTAGGGGGGACAGGGATCCACACCGGGGAGCTGTTTTTT
cdr3_aa: CASSVGGTGIHTGELFF

d_call: -
v_call: TRBV12-3/TRBV12-4
j_call: TRBJ1-5
clone_size: -
cdr3_nt: TGTGCCAGCAGTTTTACTATTACGGGGGCTGGCAATCAGCCCCAGCATTTT
cdr3_aa: CASSFTITGAGNQPQHF

d_call: -
v_call: TRBV4-1
j_call: TRBJ2-7
clone_size: -
cdr3_nt: TGCGCCAGCAGCCAAGAGCGGGCCTCCTCCTACGAGCAGTACTTC
cdr3_aa: CASSQERASSYEQYF

d_call: -
v_call: TRBV7-2
j_call: TRBJ2-3
clone_size: -
cdr3_nt: TGTGCCAGCAGCTTGCCGTGGGATACGCAGTATTTT
cdr3_aa: CASSLPWDTQYF

d_call: TRBD2
v_call: TRBV4-1
j_call: TRBJ2-3
clone_size: few
cdr3_nt: TGCGCCAGCAGCCAAGGGACTAGATATGGCACAGATACGCAGTATTTT
cdr3_aa: CASSQGTRYGTDTQYF